This T cell receptor beta chain was sequenced in a study of T-cell memory formation after mild COVID-19. J gave up 6 bases and V 2 bases, and 8 bases lay outside the gene matches. CDR1 is MGHRA, CDR2 YSYEKL, per germline. There are 17 residues in the CDR3. Constant-segment-primed 5'RACE gave TCR alpha and TCR beta cDNA libraries with sample barcodes and UMIs. TCRdb re-called the 5' RACE reads through MiXCR, storing one row per CDR3 protein. Of about 45,000 distinct CDR3 sequences in the sample, 8% to 10% are singletons; the top ten hold 10% to 15%. This clonotype was found a few times. Sequenced: PBMCs or a T cell subset sorted from them (not recorded which). The chain employs TRBV4-1 and TRBJ2-3, with 13 positions matching TRBD2. The clonotype originates from an adult woman who had mild COVID-19 (a few samples of this study predate the infection). Cell type and time point are not known. The CDR3 is CASSQSGTSGVLDTQYF. The CDR3 DNA follows: TGCGCCAGCAGCCAATCCGGGACTAGCGGGGTCTTGGATACGCAGTATTTT.